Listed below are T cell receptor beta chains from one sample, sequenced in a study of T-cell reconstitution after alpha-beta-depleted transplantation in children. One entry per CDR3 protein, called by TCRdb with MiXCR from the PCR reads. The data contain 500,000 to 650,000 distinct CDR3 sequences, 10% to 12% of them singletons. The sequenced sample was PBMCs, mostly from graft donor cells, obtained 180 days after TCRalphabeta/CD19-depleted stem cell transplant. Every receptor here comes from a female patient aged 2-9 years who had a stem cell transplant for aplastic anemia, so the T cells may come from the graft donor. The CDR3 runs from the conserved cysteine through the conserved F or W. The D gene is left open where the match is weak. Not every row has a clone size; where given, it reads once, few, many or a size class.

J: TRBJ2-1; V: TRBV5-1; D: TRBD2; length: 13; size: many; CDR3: CASRTSGSVEQFF; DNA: TGCGCCAGCCGGACTAGCGGGAGTGTTGAGCAGTTCTTC
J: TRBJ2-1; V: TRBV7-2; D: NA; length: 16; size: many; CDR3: CASTSGWLSSYNEQFF; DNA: TGTGCCAGCACGTCGGGATGGCTAAGCTCCTACAATGAGCAGTTCTTC
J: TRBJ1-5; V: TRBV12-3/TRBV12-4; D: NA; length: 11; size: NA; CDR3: CASSSGQPQHF; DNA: TGTGCCAGCAGTTCTGGTCAGCCCCAGCATTTT
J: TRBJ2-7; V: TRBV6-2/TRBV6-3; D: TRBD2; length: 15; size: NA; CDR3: CACTRPGLAHYEQYF; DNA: TGTGCCTGCACCCGTCCAGGACTAGCCCACTACGAGCAGTACTTC
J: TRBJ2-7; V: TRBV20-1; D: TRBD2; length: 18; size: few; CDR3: CSARARYTGLAGASEQYF; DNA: TGCAGTGCTAGAGCCCGATATACGGGACTAGCGGGAGCTAGCGAGCAGTACTTC
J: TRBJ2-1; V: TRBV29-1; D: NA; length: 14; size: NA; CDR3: CSGVTTISYNEQFF; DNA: TGCAGCGGGGTAACTACAATCTCCTACAATGAGCAGTTCTTC
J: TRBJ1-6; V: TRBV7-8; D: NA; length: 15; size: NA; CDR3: CASSLLTQNNSPLHF; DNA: TGTGCCAGCAGCTTACTCACCCAAAATAATTCACCCCTCCACTTT
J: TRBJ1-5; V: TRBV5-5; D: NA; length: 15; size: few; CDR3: CASSLGGASNQPQHF; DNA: TGTGCCAGCAGCTTGGGGGGGGCGAGCAATCAGCCCCAGCATTTT
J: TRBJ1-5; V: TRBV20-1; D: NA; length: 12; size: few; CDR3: CSAEGQGEPQHF; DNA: TGCAGTGCAGAGGGCCAGGGAGAGCCCCAGCATTTT
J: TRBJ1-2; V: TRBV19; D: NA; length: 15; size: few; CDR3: CASSTRRISNYGYTF; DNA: TGTGCCAGTAGTACCCGACGGATCTCTAACTATGGCTACACCTTC
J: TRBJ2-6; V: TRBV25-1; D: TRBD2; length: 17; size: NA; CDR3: CASSDLLADSGANVLTF; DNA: TGTGCCAGCAGTGACCTACTAGCGGACTCTGGGGCCAACGTCCTGACTTTC
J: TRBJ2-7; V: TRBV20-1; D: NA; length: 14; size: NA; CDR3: CSAPRGSLSYEQYF; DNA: TGCAGTGCGCCGAGGGGGAGCCTCTCCTACGAGCAGTACTTC
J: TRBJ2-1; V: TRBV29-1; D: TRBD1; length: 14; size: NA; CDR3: CSVDWTGGFYEQFF; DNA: TGCAGCGTTGATTGGACAGGGGGCTTTTATGAGCAGTTCTTC
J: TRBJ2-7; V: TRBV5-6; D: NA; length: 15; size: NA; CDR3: CASSLEGKRRYEQYF; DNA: TGTGCCAGCAGCTTGGAGGGAAAAAGGCGTTACGAGCAGTACTTC
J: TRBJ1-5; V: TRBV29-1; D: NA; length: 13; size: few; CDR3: CSVSPEGGQPQHF; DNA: TGCAGCGTTTCCCCCGAGGGGGGTCAGCCCCAGCATTTT
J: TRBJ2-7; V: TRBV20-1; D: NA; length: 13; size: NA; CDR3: CSARDLNVYEQYF; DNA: TGCAGTGCTAGAGACCTGAACGTCTACGAGCAGTACTTC
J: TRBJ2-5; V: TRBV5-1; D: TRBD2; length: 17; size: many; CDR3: CASSLGLAGPQVETQYF; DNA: TGCGCCAGCAGCTTGGGACTAGCGGGGCCGCAAGTAGAGACCCAGTACTTC
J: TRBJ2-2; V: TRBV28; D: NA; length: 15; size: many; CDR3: CASSFWTANTGELFF; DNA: TGTGCCAGCAGTTTTTGGACAGCGAACACCGGGGAGCTGTTTTTT
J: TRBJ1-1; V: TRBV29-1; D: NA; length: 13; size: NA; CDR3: CSVVRGSLTEAFF; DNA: TGCAGCGTTGTTAGGGGAAGCTTAACTGAAGCTTTCTTT
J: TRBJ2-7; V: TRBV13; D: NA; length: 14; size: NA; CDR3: CASSLGRRRNEQYF; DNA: TGTGCCAGCAGCTTAGGCCGCAGGCGTAACGAGCAGTACTTC
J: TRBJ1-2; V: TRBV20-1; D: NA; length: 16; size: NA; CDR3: CSARDPPRQENYGYTF; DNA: TGCAGTGCTAGAGATCCCCCTAGACAGGAGAACTATGGCTACACCTTC
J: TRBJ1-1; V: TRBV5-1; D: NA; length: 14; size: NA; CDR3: CASSWRGVNTEAFF; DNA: TGCGCCAGCAGCTGGAGAGGGGTGAACACTGAAGCTTTCTTT
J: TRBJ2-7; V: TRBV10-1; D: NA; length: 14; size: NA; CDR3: CASSDFARPYEQYF; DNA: TGCGCCAGCAGTGATTTCGCCAGGCCCTACGAGCAGTACTTC
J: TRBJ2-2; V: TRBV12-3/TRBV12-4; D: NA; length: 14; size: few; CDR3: CASSLDFRTGELFF; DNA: TGTGCCAGCAGTTTGGATTTTAGGACCGGGGAGCTGTTTTTT
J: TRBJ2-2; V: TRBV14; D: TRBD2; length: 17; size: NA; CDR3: CASSQRSLLAGGGELFF; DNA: TGTGCCAGCAGCCAAAGGTCCTTACTAGCGGGAGGCGGGGAGCTGTTTTTT
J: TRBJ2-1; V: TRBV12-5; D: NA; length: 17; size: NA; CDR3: CASGLDQGYSYYNEQFF; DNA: TGTGCTAGTGGTCTCGACCAGGGGTATTCTTACTACAATGAGCAGTTCTTC
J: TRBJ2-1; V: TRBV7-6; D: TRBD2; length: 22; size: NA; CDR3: CASSLGPLTTSGRAPWNNEQFF; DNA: TGTGCCAGCAGCTTAGGGCCCCTGACTACTAGCGGGAGGGCCCCATGGAACAATGAGCAGTTCTTC
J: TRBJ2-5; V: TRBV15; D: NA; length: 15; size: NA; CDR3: CATSRVRGRGETQYF; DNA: TGTGCCACCAGCAGAGTTCGGGGGCGCGGTGAGACCCAGTACTTC
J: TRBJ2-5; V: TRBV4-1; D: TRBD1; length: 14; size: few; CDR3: CASSQDGTVETQYF; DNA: TGCGCCAGCAGCCAAGATGGGACAGTAGAGACCCAGTACTTC
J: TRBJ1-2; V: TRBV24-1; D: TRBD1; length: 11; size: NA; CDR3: CAIGQGSGYTF; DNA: TGTGCCATAGGACAGGGGAGTGGCTACACCTTC
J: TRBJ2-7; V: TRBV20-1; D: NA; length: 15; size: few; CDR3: CSHRPRGARTYEQYF; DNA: TGCAGTCACCGCCCGAGGGGGGCACGCACCTACGAGCAGTACTTC
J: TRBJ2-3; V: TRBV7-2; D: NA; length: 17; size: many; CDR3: CASTPFVIQRGTDTQYF; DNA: TGTGCCAGCACCCCATTTGTTATACAGCGGGGCACAGATACGCAGTATTTT
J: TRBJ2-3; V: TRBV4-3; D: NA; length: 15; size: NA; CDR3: CASSQDGGRRDTQYF; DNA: TGCGCCAGCAGCCAAGACGGGGGCAGACGTGATACGCAGTATTTT
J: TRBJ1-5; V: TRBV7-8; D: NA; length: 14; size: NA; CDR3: CASSQSGSRQPQHF; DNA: TGTGCCAGCAGCCAATCAGGGTCTCGACAGCCCCAGCATTTT
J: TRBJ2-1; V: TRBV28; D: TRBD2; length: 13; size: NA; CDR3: CASSWGGYNEQFF; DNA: TGTGCCAGCAGTTGGGGGGGATACAATGAGCAGTTCTTC
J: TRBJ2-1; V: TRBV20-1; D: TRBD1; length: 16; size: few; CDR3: CSAPRTGGISWNEQFF; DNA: TGCAGTGCCCCCCGGACAGGGGGCATTTCGTGGAATGAGCAGTTCTTC
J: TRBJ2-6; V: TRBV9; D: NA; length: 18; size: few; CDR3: CASSVGSTVSAGANVLTF; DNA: TGTGCCAGCAGCGTAGGCTCCACGGTGTCTGCCGGGGCCAACGTCCTGACTTTC
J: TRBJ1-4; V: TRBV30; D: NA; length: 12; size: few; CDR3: CAWEGVYGKLFF; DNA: TGTGCCTGGGAGGGGGTATATGGAAAACTGTTTTTT
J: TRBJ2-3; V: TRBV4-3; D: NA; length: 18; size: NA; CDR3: CASSQGRRTSKTTDTQYF; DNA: TGCGCCAGCAGCCAAGGAAGAAGGACCTCAAAAACGACAGATACGCAGTATTTT
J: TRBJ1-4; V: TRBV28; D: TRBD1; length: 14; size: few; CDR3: CASQGGPPNEKLFF; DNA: TGTGCCAGTCAGGGGGGGCCACCTAATGAAAAACTGTTTTTT
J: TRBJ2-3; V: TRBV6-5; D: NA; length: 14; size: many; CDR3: CASSYSRSTDTQYF; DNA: TGTGCCAGCAGTTACTCGCGGAGCACAGATACGCAGTATTTT
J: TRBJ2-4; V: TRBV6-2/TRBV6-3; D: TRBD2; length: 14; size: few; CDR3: CASSRLAGVNIQYF; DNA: TGTGCCAGCAGCCGACTAGCGGGAGTTAACATTCAGTACTTC
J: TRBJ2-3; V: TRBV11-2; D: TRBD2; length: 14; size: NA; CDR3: CASSIGTRADTQYF; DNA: TGTGCCAGCAGCATCGGGACTAGGGCAGATACGCAGTATTTT
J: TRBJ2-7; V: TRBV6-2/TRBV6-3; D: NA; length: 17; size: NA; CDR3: CASSYATRRRDSYEQYF; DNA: TGTGCCAGCAGTTACGCCACTCGACGGAGAGACTCCTACGAGCAGTACTTC
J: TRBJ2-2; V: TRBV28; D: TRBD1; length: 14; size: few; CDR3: CASLDRGNTGELFF; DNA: TGTGCCAGCCTTGACAGGGGGAACACCGGGGAGCTGTTTTTT
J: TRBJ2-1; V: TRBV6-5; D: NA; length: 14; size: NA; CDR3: CASSYRDSYNEQFF; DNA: TGTGCCAGCAGTTACCGTGACTCCTACAATGAGCAGTTCTTC
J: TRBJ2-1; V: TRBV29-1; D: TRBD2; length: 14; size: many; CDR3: CSVVTSGFYNEQFF; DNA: TGCAGCGTTGTTACTAGCGGGTTCTACAATGAGCAGTTCTTC